This TCR beta chain derives from a study of PD-L1 blockade in urothelial cancer (TCRdb year 2017). Turning to the overall study: All patients started therapy around 2014 and received atezolizumab 1,200 mg intravenously every 3 weeks. About 90% of the roughly 29 patients were identified as males with urothelial cancer of bladder origin, and a prior smoking history was reported by 18 of 29 patients. An ECOG performance status of 0 or 1 was recorded for the patients, and 0 to 3 prior chemotherapy regimens had been received by the patients. Blood samples were analyzed at two time points: 3 weeks after treatment start (second dose) and 6 weeks after treatment start. Blood samples yielded a median of roughly 140,000 T cells and 65,000 to 95,000 unique TCRs, with median clonality about 0.08. The study, an exploratory multi-omic analysis, examined somatic, immune and clinical correlates of response to PD-L1 blockade with atezolizumab in urothelial cancer. TCR sequencing covered pretreatment tumor samples and matched, serially collected peripheral blood taken before and after atezolizumab treatment. Progression-free survival longer than 6 months counted as durable clinical benefit, and TCR features were additionally tested against both progression-free and overall survival. Whole exome sequencing and RNA sequencing of pretreatment tumors were performed alongside TCR sequencing in the same patients. Eight to ten patients achieved durable clinical benefit and some 21 did not. Some 29 patients had pretreatment blood TCR-seq, roughly 24 had at least one posttreatment blood collection, and roughly 24 had tumor TCR-seq.

The cohort included roughly 30 patients with locally advanced or metastatic urothelial carcinoma who were treated at Memorial Sloan Kettering on a trial protocol. Peripheral blood mononuclear cells were collected from each patient pretreatment and during treatment, giving between 1 and 8 total time points per patient. The Qiagen DNeasy Blood extraction kit was used to purify genomic DNA from total PBMCs and tumor samples. PBMCs were collected pretreatment and during treatment, and were isolated and stored as previously described. Synthetic TCR analog templates were spiked into each PCR to estimate absolute template abundance from read counts. TCRbeta CDR3 regions were amplified from genomic DNA with bias-controlled V and J gene primers using the immunoSEQ assay. Rearranged TCRbeta segments were sequenced at approximately 20X coverage. Processing in the source paper ran as follows. Sequencing errors were corrected by clustering and CDR3s were annotated against IMGT to assign V, D and J genes. Downstream analyses used only productive TCRbeta rearrangements, leaving out any out-of-frame or stop-codon sequences. Clonality was calculated as one minus the Shannon entropy normalized by the log of the number of unique productive sequences. Fisher's exact test with Benjamini-Hochberg correction, using a cutoff of adjusted p below 0.01, was how clones that differed between time points or between blood and tumor were identified. TCRdb provides this immuneACCESS table in a form limited to in-frame rearrangements. Some clones are lacking; in checked studies, under half of them reflect an unresolved V gene, and why the rest are absent is not known. That table gives V, J and clone size, and the DNA gave D and trimming. This sample has roughly 44,000 clones in its table, and approximately 82% of those were observed once. About 3.2% of the sample belongs to the ten largest clones.

Summary of the overall study and its limitations: A pretreatment peripheral blood TCR clonality below the median was linked to improved progression-free and overall survival. Among patients with durable benefit, tumor-associated TCR clones showed greater expansion in peripheral blood 3 weeks after treatment started (n ≈ 21, p = 0.022). Because the sample size was small (n of about 29) and many of the analyses were exploratory, the results are meant to be hypothesis-generating.

The germline V gene yields SGHRS for CDR1 and YFSETQ for CDR2. From its cysteine to its phenylalanine, the CDR3 spans 20 amino acids. Only CDR3 DNA remains: 60 bases, in frame from the first base. Trimming accounts for 0 bases at V and 2 bases at J, while the number of junction bases matched to no gene is 16. As for this clone: It lacks a known antigen. Nothing much larger sits one base from this clone, and base qualities are not available.

The clonotype was recovered from a man between 65 and 85 years old with urothelial cancer. Sequenced here: PBMCs, sampled around atezolizumab (anti-PD-L1) treatment. The sequence links TRBV5-1 to TRBJ2-3; 9 central nucleotides agree with TRBD2. The DNA is as follows: TGCGCCAGCAGCTTGGGTCCCCCCTCTAGCGGGGCTATCTCCACAGATACGCAGTATTTT. Translated, it reads CASSLGPPSSGAISTDTQYF.